This T cell receptor (beta chain) comes out of a study of beta chain features in type 1 diabetes. The wider study: Patients shared similar age, gender and cell yields with healthy donors. The examined sorted cells totaled fewer than 110,000,000 across samples.

Whole-study results and caveats: cDNA-based sequencing might over-represent cells highly expressing TCR. Insertions at VDJ junctions were less frequent in type 1 diabetes patients. These patients also deleted more nucleotides at the same junctions. Shortening that was moderate but significant affected the TCRB CDR3s of Type 1 diabetes patients in all four CD4+ subsets.

This clone showed up just a few times. The antigen remains unidentified. Since all of the isolated RNA was reverse transcribed, expressed TCRB transcripts were what got sequenced. The data were produced by immunoSEQ multiplex PCR, yet TCRdb's version contains in-frame clones alone and is incomplete. The sample includes over 150,000 clones, about 9.3% of them seen just once. Germline V CDR1 and CDR2: SGHVS, FNYEAQ. Germline trimming cut 4 bases from V and 4 bases from J; bases unmatched to any gene: 2. This CDR3 region has 14 residues. What was sequenced was central memory CD4+ T cells from blood. This clonotype was sampled from a man in his thirties or forties with type 1 diabetes. The chain employs TRBV7-6 and TRBJ2-7, with 12 bases aligning to TRBD2. The CDR3 protein is CASSSGTSGYEQYF. The CDR3 nucleotides read TGTGCCAGCAGCTCCGGGACTAGCGGGTACGAGCAGTACTTC. The full variable domain, in which reference TRBV7-6 and TRBJ2-7 provide the parts outside the CDR3, is GAGVSQSPRYKVTKRGQDVALRCDPISGHVSLYWYRQALGQGPEFLTYFNYEAQQDKSGLPNDRFSAERPEGSISTLTIQRTEQRDSAMYRCASSSGTSGYEQYFGPGTRLTVT.